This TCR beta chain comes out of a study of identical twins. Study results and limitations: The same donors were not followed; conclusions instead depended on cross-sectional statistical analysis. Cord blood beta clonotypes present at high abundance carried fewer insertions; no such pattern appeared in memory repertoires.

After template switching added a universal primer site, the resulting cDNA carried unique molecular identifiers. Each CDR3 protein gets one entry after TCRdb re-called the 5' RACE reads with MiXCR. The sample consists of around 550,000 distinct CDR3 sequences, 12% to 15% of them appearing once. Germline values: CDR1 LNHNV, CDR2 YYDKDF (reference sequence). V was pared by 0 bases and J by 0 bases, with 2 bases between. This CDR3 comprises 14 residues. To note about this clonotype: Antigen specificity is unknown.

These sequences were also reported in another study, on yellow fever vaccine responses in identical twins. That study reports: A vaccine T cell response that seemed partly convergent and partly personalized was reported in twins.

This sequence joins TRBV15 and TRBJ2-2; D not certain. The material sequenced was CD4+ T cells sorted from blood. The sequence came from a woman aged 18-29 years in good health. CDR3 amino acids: CATSRETNTGELFF. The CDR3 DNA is TGTGCCACCAGCAGAGAAACGAACACCGGGGAGCTGTTTTTT.